The T cell receptor beta chain described here comes from a study of breast tumors, draining lymph nodes, adjacent tissues. Study-wide results and limits: Tumors had less TCR diversity than lymph nodes, more than nontumor tissue. Compared with basal-like, luminal-like tumors shared significantly more repertoire with nontumor tissue. Data only fit, rather than demonstrated, lymph node origin of most tumor T cells.

Worth noting for this clonotype: Antigen unknown.

Samples came from axillary lymph nodes draining the breast cancer. TCRdb fed the multiplex PCR reads into MiXCR, producing one record per CDR3 protein. The profile covers fewer than 200,000 distinct CDR3 sequences, with 30% to 35% appearing a single time and 4% to 5.5% taken by the ten largest. Sample: axillary lymph node tissue. The receptor's source is a female donor with breast cancer. Some clones in this sample may be carry-over from other donors' samples.

CDR3 sequence: CASSLSPVTYNEQFF. Here the CDR3 DNA reads TGTGCCAGCAGCTTAAGTCCGGTCACCTACAATGAGCAGTTCTTC. This rearrangement joins TRBV7-6 to TRBJ2-1, with D hard to call. In germline, CDR1 is SGHVS, CDR2 FNYEAQ. V was pared by 2 bases and J by 2 bases, with 10 bases between. The CDR3 loop spans 15 amino acids.